These 22 T cell receptor beta chains share one sample of origin, sequenced in a study of cytomegalovirus exposure and HLA in healthy donors. The PCR had 60 Vbeta and 13 Jbeta primers. The protocol was immunoSEQ multiplex PCR, while the TCRdb copy is restricted to in-frame clones and leaves out a portion. The sample lists 110,000 to 150,000 clones, 80% occurring once. The sequencing input was PBMCs. The receptors here all came from a man aged 40-49 years in good health and CMV-seropositive.

This clone has only a few counts. V usage is TRBV2 and J usage is TRBJ2-1, with unresolved D. V was clipped by 6 bases and J by 0 bases, with 12 bases between them. Germline V gives CDR1 SNHLY, CDR2 FYNNEI. This CDR3 has 15 amino acids. This CDR3 is CASRPDGSSYNEQFF. In DNA, the CDR3 is TGTGCCAGCAGGCCAGACGGGTCCTCCTACAATGAGCAGTTCTTC.

The V and J genes are TRBV5-6 and TRBJ2-7, with 9 positions matching TRBD1. CDR3 size: 14 residues. Unmatched junction bases numbered 1, after V lost 0 bases and J lost 3 bases. In germline, CDR1 is SGHDT, CDR2 YYEEEE. The CDR3 DNA reads TGTGCCAGCAGCTTGGGGGGACAGGGCTACGAGCAGTACTTC. Its translation: CASSLGGQGYEQYF.

This clone has only one observation. The CDR3 DNA follows: TGTGCCAGCAGTTTGAGGCAGGGGATCCACAATGAGCAGTTCTTC. Residues: CASSLRQGIHNEQFF. The chain is built from TRBV28 and TRBJ2-1; weak D call: TRBD1 (6 bases). V was clipped by 3 bases and J by 5 bases, with 14 bases between them. CDR1 MDHEN and CDR2 SYDVKM come from the germline V gene. The CDR3 loop spans 15 amino acids.

The chain employs TRBV5-1 and TRBJ2-3, with TRBD1 as a possible D gene (5 bases). The germline gives CDR1 SGHRS, CDR2 YFSETQ. CDR3 length equals 14 residues. V was shortened by 0 bases and J by 2 bases, with 7 bases between the two germline ends. CDR3 nucleotides: TGCGCCAGCAGCTTGGACAGGCTCACAGATACGCAGTATTTT. Translating gives CASSLDRLTDTQYF.

The chain is built from TRBV5-1 and TRBJ2-1, with 15 positions matching TRBD2. Germline V lookup: CDR1 SGHRS, CDR2 YFSETQ. J gave up 2 bases and V 4 bases, and 7 bases lay outside the gene matches. The CDR3 contains 18 residues. This CDR3 is CASSPGLAGGPAYNEQFF. DNA of the CDR3: TGCGCCAGCAGCCCTGGACTAGCGGGAGGGCCGGCCTACAATGAGCAGTTCTTC. Based on the CDR3 plus reference TRBV5-1 and TRBJ2-1, the full variable domain is KAGVTQTPRYLIKTRGQQVTLSCSPISGHRSVSWYQQTPGQGLQFLFEYFSETQRNKGNFPGRFSGRQFSNSRSEMNVSTLELGDSALYLCASSPGLAGGPAYNEQFFGPGTRLTVL.

The chain combines TRBV27 with TRBJ2-6, with D maybe TRBD1 (6 bases). The CDR3 length is 18 residues. Trimming removed 6 bases from V and 0 bases from J, with 18 bases in between. Germline-derived CDR1 and CDR2 are MNHEY and SMNVEV (reference sequence). The CDR3 sequence: CASRAGQLSYSGANVLTF. CDR3 nucleotides: TGTGCCAGCAGGGCAGGACAGCTGTCGTACTCTGGGGCCAACGTCCTGACTTTC. Supplemented by reference TRBV27 and TRBJ2-6, the full variable domain reads EAQVTQNPRYLITVTGKKLTVTCSQNMNHEYMSWYRQDPGLGLRQIYYSMNVEVTDKGDVPEGYKVSRKEKRNFPLILESPSPNQTSLYFCASRAGQLSYSGANVLTFGAGSRLTVL.

This clone has a single count. The V and J genes are TRBV29-1 and TRBJ1-1; the D is unclear. This CDR3 is built from 11 residues. V gave up 3 bases and J gave up 8 bases, with 10 bases separating them. Germline CDR1 is SQVTM and CDR2 is ANQGSEA. The DNA for the CDR3 is TGCAGCGTTGACGTGACATTAGAAGCTTTCTTT. This gives the protein CSVDVTLEAFF. Using reference TRBV29-1 and TRBJ1-1 for the parts outside the CDR3, the full variable domain is SAVISQKPSRDICQRGTSLTIQCQVDSQVTMMFWYRQQPGQSLTLIATANQGSEATYESGFVIDKFPISRPNLTFSTLTVSNMSPEDSSIYLCSVDVTLEAFFGQGTRLTVV.

V usage is TRBV5-1 and J usage is TRBJ2-1; D is possibly TRBD2 (6 bases). Germline V gene sequence: CDR1 SGHRS, CDR2 YFSETQ. The length of the CDR3 is 14 residues. The V and J ends lost 5 bases and 3 bases respectively, with 12 bases between them. Here the CDR3 reads CASSTGTGYNEQFF. For the CDR3, the DNA is TGCGCCAGCAGTACCGGGACTGGCTACAATGAGCAGTTCTTC. Variable domain in full (rest from reference TRBV5-1 and TRBJ2-1): KAGVTQTPRYLIKTRGQQVTLSCSPISGHRSVSWYQQTPGQGLQFLFEYFSETQRNKGNFPGRFSGRQFSNSRSEMNVSTLELGDSALYLCASSTGTGYNEQFFGPGTRLTVL.

The rearrangement joins TRBV7-2 to TRBJ2-3; 7 nucleotides line up with TRBD2. The CDR3 spans 17 residues. The germline gives CDR1 SGHTA, CDR2 FQGNSA. V gave up 5 bases and J gave up 4 bases; unmatched junction bases: 15. This chain's CDR3 is CASSSTSRARGADTQYF. The CDR3 region has the DNA TGTGCCAGCAGCAGCACCTCCCGGGCACGGGGGGCAGATACGCAGTATTTT.

This chain joins TRBV15 and TRBJ1-1; 7 bases are shared with TRBD1. Losses at the gene ends were 0 bases for V and 4 bases for J; bases not matched to a gene: 5. The CDR3 has 15 residues. Germline loops: CDR1 LNHNV, CDR2 YYDKDF (reference sequence). For the CDR3, the DNA is TGTGCCACCAGCAGAGATTATAGGGGGCGCACTGAAGCTTTCTTT. This gives the protein CATSRDYRGRTEAFF.

For the CDR3, the DNA is TGTGCCAGCAGTCTCAGGGAAATGGCCAATTCACCCCTCCACTTT. Encoded protein: CASSLREMANSPLHF. This chain connects TRBV7-9 to TRBJ1-6; maybe TRBD1 (5 bases). The CDR3 is 15 amino acids. Between the trimmed V and J ends, which lost 6 bases and 7 bases, there was a span of 16 bases. Germline CDR1 SEHNR, CDR2 FQNEAQ (reference sequence). The entire variable domain, with the rest obtained from reference TRBV7-9 and TRBJ1-6, is as follows: DTGVSQNPRHKITKRGQNVTFRCDPISEHNRLYWYRQTLGQGPEFLTYFQNEAQLEKSRLLSDRFSAERPKGSFSTLEIQRTEQGDSAMYLCASSLREMANSPLHFGNGTRLTVT.

The count of this clone is one. The chain has TRBV19 and TRBJ2-7, with D perhaps TRBD1 (5 bases). In germline, CDR1 is LNHDA, CDR2 SQIVND (reference sequence). This CDR3 contains 13 residues. V was trimmed by 1 base and J by 3 bases, leaving 7 bases between them. The CDR3 loop is CASSIGQNYEQYF. CDR3 DNA: TGTGCCAGTAGTATAGGACAGAACTACGAGCAGTACTTC. Drawing the rest from reference TRBV19 and TRBJ2-7, the complete variable domain is DGGITQSPKYLFRKEGQNVTLSCEQNLNHDAMYWYRQDPGQGLRLIYYSQIVNDFQKGDIAEGYSVSREKKESFPLTVTSAQKNPTAFYLCASSIGQNYEQYFGPGTRLTVT.

This clone was detected only once. CDR3 loop: CASSETGQKTNYGYTF. As DNA, the CDR3 is TGTGCCAGCAGTGAAACGGGACAGAAAACTAACTATGGCTACACCTTC. The V and J genes are TRBV6-1 and TRBJ1-2; 7 bases are shared with TRBD1. This CDR3 has 16 residues. The ends lost 2 bases at V and 0 bases at J; junction bases unmatched: 6. Germline V gene lookup returns CDR1 MNHNS and CDR2 SASEGT.

The chain carries TRBV29-1 and TRBJ2-3; D ambiguous. Trimming took 6 bases from V and 3 from J, leaving 7 bases between them. The germline gives CDR1 SQVTM, CDR2 ANQGSEA. This CDR3 has 11 residues. Here the CDR3 reads CSVATTDTQYF. CDR3 DNA: TGCAGCGTGGCCACGACAGATACGCAGTATTTT.

The gene calls are TRBV6-1 and TRBJ1-1, with 8 positions matching TRBD1. Germline V CDR1 and CDR2: MNHNS, SASEGT. V lost 3 bases to trimming and J lost 6 bases; unmatched junction nucleotides: 12. The length of the CDR3 is 16 residues. CDR3 residues: CASSDERGQGGAEAFF. The CDR3 DNA reads as TGTGCCAGCAGTGATGAAAGAGGACAGGGAGGCGCTGAAGCTTTCTTT.

The chain recombines TRBV10-1 with TRBJ2-7; 7 bases align to TRBD1. V was pared by 4 bases and J by 7 bases, with 10 bases of the junction left unmatched. Germline CDR1 reads WNHNN; CDR2 reads SYGVQD (reference sequence). The CDR3 totals 14 residues. The CDR3 loop reads CASSVGQPVGEQYF. For the CDR3, the DNA is TGCGCCAGCAGTGTGGGACAGCCGGTAGGGGAGCAGTACTTC.

V usage is TRBV7-9 and J usage is TRBJ1-5; D remains ambiguous. Per germline, CDR1 SEHNR and CDR2 FQNEAQ (reference sequence). Deletions cut 6 bases from V and 5 bases from J, with 11 bases between. This CDR3 comprises 13 residues. The CDR3 DNA follows: TGTGCCAGCAGTCCCAAGAGCGATCAGCCCCAGCATTTT. Protein: CASSPKSDQPQHF.

The chain combines TRBV6-5 with TRBJ2-1, with TRBD1 matching 9 bases. This CDR3 has 16 amino acids. Per germline, CDR1 MNHEY and CDR2 SVGAGI. Unmatched junction bases numbered 11, after V lost 4 bases and J lost 7 bases. The CDR3 reads CASSSSGTGSLNEQFF. CDR3 nucleotides: TGTGCCAGCAGTTCCTCCGGGACAGGGAGTTTGAATGAGCAGTTCTTC.

The chain links TRBV5-1 to TRBJ1-3, with TRBD1 matching over 8 bases. Trimming took 4 bases from V and 2 from J; bases not matched to a gene: 5. Germline V gene lookup returns CDR1 SGHRS and CDR2 YFSETQ. This CDR3 spans 15 amino acids. The CDR3 region has the DNA TGCGCCAGCAGCCGTTTACAGGGGGCTGGAAACACCATATATTTT. Translating gives CASSRLQGAGNTIYF.

This chain uses TRBV7-2 with TRBJ2-1, with D perhaps matching TRBD2 (6 bases). CDR3 size: 14 residues. Germline assignment: CDR1 SGHTA and CDR2 FQGNSA. The V gene lost 5 bases and the J gene lost 15 bases, with 23 bases spanning the gap. For the CDR3, the DNA is TGTGCCAGCAGCCTACGGAGGGAAGCGCAAAGACCGTTCTTC. It yields the protein CASSLRREAQRPFF.

The chain combines TRBV10-3 with TRBJ1-1; 8 bases match TRBD1. V was pared by 4 bases and J by 1 base, with 2 bases of the junction left unmatched. CDR1 is ENHRY, CDR2 SYGVKD, per germline. The CDR3 is 14 amino acids. CDR3 loop: CAISGQGANTEAFF. CDR3 coding DNA: TGTGCCATCAGTGGTCAGGGGGCGAACACTGAAGCTTTCTTT.

The chain recombines TRBV7-8 with TRBJ2-1; 10 bases are a match to TRBD1. V trimming: 4 bases; J trimming: 1 base; junction bases outside the gene matches: 4. This CDR3 comprises 16 residues. Germline V lookup: CDR1 SGHVS, CDR2 FQNEAQ. CDR3 sequence: CASSWGDRGSYNEQFF. The CDR3 DNA sequence: TGTGCCAGCAGCTGGGGGGACAGGGGATCCTACAATGAGCAGTTCTTC.